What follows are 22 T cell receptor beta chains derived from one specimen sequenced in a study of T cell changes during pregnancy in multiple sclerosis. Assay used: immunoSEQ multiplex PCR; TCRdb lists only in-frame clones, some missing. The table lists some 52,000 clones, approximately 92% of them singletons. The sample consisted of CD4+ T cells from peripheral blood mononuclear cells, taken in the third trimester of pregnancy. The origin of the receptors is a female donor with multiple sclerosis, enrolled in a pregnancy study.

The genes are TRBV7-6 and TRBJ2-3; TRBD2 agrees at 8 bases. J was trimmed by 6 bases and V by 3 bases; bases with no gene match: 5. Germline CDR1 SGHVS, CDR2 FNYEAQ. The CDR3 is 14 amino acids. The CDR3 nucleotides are TGTGCCAGCAGCTTTGGCGGGGGGACGGATACGCAGTATTTT. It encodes CASSFGGGTDTQYF. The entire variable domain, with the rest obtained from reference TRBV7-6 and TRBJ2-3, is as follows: GAGVSQSPRYKVTKRGQDVALRCDPISGHVSLYWYRQALGQGPEFLTYFNYEAQQDKSGLPNDRFSAERPEGSISTLTIQRTEQRDSAMYRCASSFGGGTDTQYFGPGTRLTVL.

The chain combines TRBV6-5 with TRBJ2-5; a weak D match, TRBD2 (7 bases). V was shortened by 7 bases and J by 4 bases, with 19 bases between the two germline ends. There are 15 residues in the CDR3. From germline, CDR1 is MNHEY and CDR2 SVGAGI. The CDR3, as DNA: TGTGCCAGCAAGAGGGGGGGGGCCGCAGGAGAGACCCAGTACTTC. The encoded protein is CASKRGGAAGETQYF.

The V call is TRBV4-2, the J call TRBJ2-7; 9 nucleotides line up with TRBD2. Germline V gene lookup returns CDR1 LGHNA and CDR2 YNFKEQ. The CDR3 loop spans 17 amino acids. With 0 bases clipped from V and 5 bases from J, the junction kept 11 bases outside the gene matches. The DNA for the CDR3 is TGTGCCAGCAGCCAAGATCTTCGGGCGGGAGGGGTCCACGAGCAGTACTTC. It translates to CASSQDLRAGGVHEQYF.

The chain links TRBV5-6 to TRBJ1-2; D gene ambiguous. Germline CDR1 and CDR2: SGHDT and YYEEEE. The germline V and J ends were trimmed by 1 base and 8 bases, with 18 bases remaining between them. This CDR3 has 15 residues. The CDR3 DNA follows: TGTGCCAGCAGCTTGTCTTCGGGTCAGTTGAGGGGCTACACCTTC. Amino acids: CASSLSSGQLRGYTF.

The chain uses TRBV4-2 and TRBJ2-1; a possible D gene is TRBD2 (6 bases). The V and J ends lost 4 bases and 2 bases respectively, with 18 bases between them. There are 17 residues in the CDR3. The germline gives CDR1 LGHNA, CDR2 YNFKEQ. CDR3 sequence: CASSRNLRDSPYNEQFF. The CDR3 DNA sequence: TGTGCCAGCAGCCGAAACCTCCGGGACTCCCCCTACAATGAGCAGTTCTTC.

CDR3 bases: TGTGCCAGCAGTTTATCCCTGCCGGTTTACGAGCAGTACTTC. As protein: CASSLSLPVYEQYF. V and J are TRBV28 and TRBJ2-7; D remains unclear. CDR1 is MDHEN and CDR2 is SYDVKM in the germline V gene. Trimming took 1 base from V and 4 from J, leaving 11 bases between them. The CDR3 is 14 amino acids.

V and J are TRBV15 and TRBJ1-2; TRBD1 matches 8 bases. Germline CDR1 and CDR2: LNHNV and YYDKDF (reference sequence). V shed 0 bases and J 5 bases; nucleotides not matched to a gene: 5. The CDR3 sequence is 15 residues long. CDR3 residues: CATSRDPRTGYGYTF. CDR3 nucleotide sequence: TGTGCCACCAGCAGAGATCCACGGACAGGGTATGGCTACACCTTC.

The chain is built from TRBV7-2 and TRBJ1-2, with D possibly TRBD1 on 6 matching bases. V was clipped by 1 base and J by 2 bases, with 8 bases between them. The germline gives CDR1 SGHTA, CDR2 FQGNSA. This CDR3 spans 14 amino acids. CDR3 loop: CASSLDGQNYGYTF. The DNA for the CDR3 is TGTGCCAGCAGCTTAGACGGACAGAACTATGGCTACACCTTC.

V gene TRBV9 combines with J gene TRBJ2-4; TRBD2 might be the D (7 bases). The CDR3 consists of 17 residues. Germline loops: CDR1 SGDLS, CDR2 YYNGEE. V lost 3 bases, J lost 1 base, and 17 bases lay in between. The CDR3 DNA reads TGTGCCAGCAGCGGGGAGGGGCAGGGGACCGCCAAAAACATTCAGTACTTC. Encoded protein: CASSGEGQGTAKNIQYF.

CDR3 in amino acids: CASSPYRDDSPLHF. The CDR3 nucleotides are TGTGCCAGCAGTCCTTACAGGGACGATTCACCCCTCCACTTT. V usage is TRBV6-5 and J usage is TRBJ1-6, with D possibly matching TRBD1 (6 bases). Germline V CDR1 and CDR2: MNHEY, SVGAGI. CDR3 length: 14 residues. The V end was cut by 5 bases, the J end by 8 bases, with 13 bases between.

CDR3: CASSNRGSYEQYF. The DNA for the CDR3 is TGTGCCAGCAGCAACAGGGGTTCCTACGAGCAGTACTTC. The rearrangement links TRBV28 to TRBJ2-7, with 7 positions matching TRBD1. The V segment lost 6 bases and the J segment 1 base; nucleotides outside the gene matches: 3. The CDR3 sequence is 13 residues long. Germline CDR1 is MDHEN and CDR2 is SYDVKM.

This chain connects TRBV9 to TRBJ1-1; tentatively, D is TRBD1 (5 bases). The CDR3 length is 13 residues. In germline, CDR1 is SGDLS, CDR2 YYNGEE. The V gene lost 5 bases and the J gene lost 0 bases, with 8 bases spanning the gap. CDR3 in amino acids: CASSQGMNTEAFF. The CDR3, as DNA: TGTGCCAGCAGTCAGGGCATGAACACTGAAGCTTTCTTT. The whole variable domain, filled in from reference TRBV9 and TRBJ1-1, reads DSGVTQTPKHLITATGQRVTLRCSPRSGDLSVYWYQQSLDQGLQFLIQYYNGEERAKGNILERFSAQQFPDLHSELNLSSLELGDSALYFCASSQGMNTEAFFGQGTRLTVV.

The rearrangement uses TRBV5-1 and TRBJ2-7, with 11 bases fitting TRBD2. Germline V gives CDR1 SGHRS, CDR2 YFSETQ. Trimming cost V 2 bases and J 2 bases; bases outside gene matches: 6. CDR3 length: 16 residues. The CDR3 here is CASSFLTSGGTYEQYF. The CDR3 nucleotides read TGCGCCAGCAGCTTCCTTACTAGCGGGGGTACCTACGAGCAGTACTTC.

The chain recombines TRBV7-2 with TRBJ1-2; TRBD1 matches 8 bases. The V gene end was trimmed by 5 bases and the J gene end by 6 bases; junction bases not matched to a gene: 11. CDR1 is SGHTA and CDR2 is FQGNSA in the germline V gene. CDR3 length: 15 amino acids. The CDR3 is CASSQLWTGLDGYTF. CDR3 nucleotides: TGTGCCAGCAGCCAACTATGGACAGGGCTGGATGGCTACACCTTC.

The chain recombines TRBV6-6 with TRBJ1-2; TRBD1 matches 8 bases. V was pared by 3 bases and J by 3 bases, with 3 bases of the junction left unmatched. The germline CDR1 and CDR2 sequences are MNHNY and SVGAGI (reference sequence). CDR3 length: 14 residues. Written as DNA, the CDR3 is TGTGCCAGCAGTTATGAACAGGGGGACTATGGCTACACCTTC. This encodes CASSYEQGDYGYTF.

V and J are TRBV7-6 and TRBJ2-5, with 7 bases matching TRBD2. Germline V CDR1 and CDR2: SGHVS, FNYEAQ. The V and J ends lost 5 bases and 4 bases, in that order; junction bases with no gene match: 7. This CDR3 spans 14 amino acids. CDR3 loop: CASSLGTGGETQYF. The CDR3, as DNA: TGTGCCAGCAGCCTAGGGACGGGGGGAGAGACCCAGTACTTC. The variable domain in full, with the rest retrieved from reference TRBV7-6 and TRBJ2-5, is GAGVSQSPRYKVTKRGQDVALRCDPISGHVSLYWYRQALGQGPEFLTYFNYEAQQDKSGLPNDRFSAERPEGSISTLTIQRTEQRDSAMYRCASSLGTGGETQYFGPGTRLLVL.

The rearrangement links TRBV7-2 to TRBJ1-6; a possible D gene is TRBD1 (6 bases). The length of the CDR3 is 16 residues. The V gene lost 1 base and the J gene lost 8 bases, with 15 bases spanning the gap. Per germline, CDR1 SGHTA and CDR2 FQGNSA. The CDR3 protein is CASSLDQGFLYSPLHF. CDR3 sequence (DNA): TGTGCCAGCAGCTTAGATCAGGGGTTTCTATATTCACCCCTCCACTTT. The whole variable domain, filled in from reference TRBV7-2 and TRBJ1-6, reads GAGVSQSPSNKVTEKGKDVELRCDPISGHTALYWYRQSLGQGLEFLIYFQGNSAPDKSGLPSDRFSAERTGGSVSTLTIQRTQQEDSAVYLCASSLDQGFLYSPLHFGNGTRLTVT.

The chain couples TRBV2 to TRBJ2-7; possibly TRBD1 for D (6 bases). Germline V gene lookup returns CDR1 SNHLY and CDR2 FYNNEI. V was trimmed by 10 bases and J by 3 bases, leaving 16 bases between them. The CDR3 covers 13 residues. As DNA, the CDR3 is TGTGCCATCATGGACAGCCCCTACTACGAGCAGTACTTC. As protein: CAIMDSPYYEQYF.

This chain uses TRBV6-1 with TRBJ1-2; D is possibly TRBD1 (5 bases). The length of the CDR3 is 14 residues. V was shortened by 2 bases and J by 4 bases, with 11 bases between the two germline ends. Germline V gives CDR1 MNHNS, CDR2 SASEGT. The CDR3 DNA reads TGTGCCAGCAGTGAAAACCAGGGAAGCTATGGCTACACCTTC. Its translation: CASSENQGSYGYTF.

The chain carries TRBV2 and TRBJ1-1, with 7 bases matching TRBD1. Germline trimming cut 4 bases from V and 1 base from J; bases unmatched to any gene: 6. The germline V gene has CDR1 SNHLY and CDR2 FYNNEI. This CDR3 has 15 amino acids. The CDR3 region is CASSVGQSKNTEAFF. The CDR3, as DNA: TGTGCCAGCAGTGTGGGACAGAGCAAGAACACTGAAGCTTTCTTT.

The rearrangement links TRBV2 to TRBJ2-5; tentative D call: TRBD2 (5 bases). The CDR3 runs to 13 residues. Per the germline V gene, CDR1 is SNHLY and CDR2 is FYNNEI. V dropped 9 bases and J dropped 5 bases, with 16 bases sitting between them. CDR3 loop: CASSREGGETQYF. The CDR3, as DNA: TGTGCCAGTTCGAGGGAAGGTGGGGAGACCCAGTACTTC.

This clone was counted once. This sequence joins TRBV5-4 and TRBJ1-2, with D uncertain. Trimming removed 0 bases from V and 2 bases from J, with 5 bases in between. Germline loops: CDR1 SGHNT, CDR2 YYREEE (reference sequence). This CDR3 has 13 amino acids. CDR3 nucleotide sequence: TGTGCCAGCAGCTTGGGCGGGAACTATGGCTACACCTTC. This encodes CASSLGGNYGYTF.